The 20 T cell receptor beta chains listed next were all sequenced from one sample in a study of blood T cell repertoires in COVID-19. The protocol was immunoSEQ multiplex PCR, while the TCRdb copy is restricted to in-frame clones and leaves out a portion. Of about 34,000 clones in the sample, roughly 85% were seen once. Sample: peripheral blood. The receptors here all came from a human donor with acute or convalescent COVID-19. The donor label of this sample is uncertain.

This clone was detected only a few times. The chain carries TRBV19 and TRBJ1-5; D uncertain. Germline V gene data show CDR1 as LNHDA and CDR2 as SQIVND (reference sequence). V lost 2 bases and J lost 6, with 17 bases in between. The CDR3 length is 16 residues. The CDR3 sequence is CASSILSGFRAQPQHF. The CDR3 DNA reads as TGTGCCAGTAGTATATTATCGGGGTTTAGAGCTCAGCCCCAGCATTTT.

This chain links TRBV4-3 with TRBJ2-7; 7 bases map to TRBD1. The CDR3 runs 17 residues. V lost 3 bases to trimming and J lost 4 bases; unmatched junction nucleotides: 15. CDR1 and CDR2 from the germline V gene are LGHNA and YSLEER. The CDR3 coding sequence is TGCGCCAGCAGCCATCACATAGGCGGACAGGCGACGTACGAGCAGTACTTC. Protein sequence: CASSHHIGGQATYEQYF.

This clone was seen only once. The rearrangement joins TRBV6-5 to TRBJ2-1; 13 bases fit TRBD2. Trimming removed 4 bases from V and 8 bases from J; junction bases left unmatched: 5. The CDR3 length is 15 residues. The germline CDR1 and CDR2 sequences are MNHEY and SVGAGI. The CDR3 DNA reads TGTGCCAGCAGTTCTCGGACTAGCGGGGGATATGAGCAGTTCTTC. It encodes CASSSRTSGGYEQFF.

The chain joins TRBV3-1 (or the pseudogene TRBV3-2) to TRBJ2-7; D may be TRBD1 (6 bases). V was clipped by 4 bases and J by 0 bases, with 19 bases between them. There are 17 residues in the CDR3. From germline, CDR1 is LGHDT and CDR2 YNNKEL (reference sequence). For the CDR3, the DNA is TGTGCCAGCAGCCCAGGGGTGCTGCGCAGAGCCTCCTACGAGCAGTACTTC. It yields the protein CASSPGVLRRASYEQYF.

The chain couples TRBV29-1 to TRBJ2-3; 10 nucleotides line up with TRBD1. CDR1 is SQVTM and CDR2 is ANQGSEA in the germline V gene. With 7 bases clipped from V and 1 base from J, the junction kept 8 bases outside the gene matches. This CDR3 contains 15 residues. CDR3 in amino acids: CSAGRGTGGTDTQYF. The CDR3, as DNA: TGCAGCGCCGGAAGGGGGACAGGGGGCACAGATACGCAGTATTTT.

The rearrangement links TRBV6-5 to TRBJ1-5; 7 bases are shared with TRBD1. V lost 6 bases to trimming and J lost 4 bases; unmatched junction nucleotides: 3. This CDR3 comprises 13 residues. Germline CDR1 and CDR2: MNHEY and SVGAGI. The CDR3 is CASRPGQNQPQHF. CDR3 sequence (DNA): TGTGCCAGCAGGCCGGGACAGAATCAGCCCCAGCATTTT.

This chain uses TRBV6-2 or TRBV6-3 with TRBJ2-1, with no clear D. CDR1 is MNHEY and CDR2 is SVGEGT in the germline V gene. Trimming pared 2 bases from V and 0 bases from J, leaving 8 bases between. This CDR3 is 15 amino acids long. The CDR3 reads CASSYDMSSYNEQFF. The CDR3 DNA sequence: TGTGCCAGCAGTTACGATATGAGCTCCTACAATGAGCAGTTCTTC.

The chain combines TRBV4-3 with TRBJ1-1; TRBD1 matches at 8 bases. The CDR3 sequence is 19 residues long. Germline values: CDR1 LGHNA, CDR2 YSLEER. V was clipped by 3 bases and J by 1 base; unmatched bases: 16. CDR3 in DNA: TGCGCCAGCAGCCAGGGAGGGACAGGCGTCTTTATTTCGAACACTGAAGCTTTCTTT. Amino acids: CASSQGGTGVFISNTEAFF.

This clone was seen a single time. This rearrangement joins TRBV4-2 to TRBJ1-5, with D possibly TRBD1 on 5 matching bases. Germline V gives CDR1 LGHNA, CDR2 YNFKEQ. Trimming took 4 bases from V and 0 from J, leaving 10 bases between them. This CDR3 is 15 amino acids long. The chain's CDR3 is CASSPQEYSNQPQHF. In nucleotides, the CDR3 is TGTGCCAGCAGCCCACAGGAGTATAGCAATCAGCCCCAGCATTTT.

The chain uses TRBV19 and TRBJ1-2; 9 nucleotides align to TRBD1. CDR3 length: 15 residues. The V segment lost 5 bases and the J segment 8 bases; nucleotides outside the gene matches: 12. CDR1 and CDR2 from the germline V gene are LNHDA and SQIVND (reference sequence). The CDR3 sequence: CASSPQQGAPRGYTF. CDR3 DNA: TGTGCCAGTAGTCCCCAACAGGGGGCGCCGCGCGGCTACACCTTC.

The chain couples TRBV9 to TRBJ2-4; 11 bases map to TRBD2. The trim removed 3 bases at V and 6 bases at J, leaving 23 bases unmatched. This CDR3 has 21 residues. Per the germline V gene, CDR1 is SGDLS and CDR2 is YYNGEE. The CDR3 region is CASSGIPSTSGGPGSPNIQYF. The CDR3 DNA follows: TGTGCCAGCAGCGGTATCCCAAGTACTAGCGGGGGCCCCGGTTCCCCAAACATTCAGTACTTC.

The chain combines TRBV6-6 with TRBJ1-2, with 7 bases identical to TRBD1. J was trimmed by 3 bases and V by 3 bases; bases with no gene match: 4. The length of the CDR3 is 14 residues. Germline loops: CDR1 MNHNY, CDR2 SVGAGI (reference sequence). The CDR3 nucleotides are TGTGCCAGCAGTTATGCCGGGACAGACTATGGCTACACCTTC. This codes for CASSYAGTDYGYTF.

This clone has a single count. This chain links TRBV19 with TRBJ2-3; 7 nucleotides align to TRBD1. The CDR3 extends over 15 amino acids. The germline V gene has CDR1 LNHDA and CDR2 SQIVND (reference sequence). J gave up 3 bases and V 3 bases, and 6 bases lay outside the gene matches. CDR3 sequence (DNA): TGTGCCAGTAGTATGGACGTCAGGGGGACAGATACGCAGTATTTT. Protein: CASSMDVRGTDTQYF.

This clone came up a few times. For the CDR3, the DNA is TGTGCCAGCAGTCCCACAGGGCCGAGCTCCTACGAGCAGTACTTC. Translation: CASSPTGPSSYEQYF. The V and J genes are TRBV27 and TRBJ2-7, with D tentatively TRBD1 (6 bases). Germline V CDR1 and CDR2: MNHEY, SMNVEV (reference sequence). Trimming shortened V by 5 bases and J by 0 bases, and 14 bases separated the two germline ends. There are 15 residues in the CDR3.

The CDR3 region is CASSFGGGTNEKLFF. CDR3 DNA sequence: TGCGCCAGCAGCTTCGGGGGAGGCACTAATGAAAAACTGTTTTTT. The chain recombines TRBV5-1 with TRBJ1-4, with a weak D call TRBD1 (5 bases). V lost 2 bases and J lost 2, with 10 bases in between. The CDR3 consists of 15 residues. The V gene's germline CDR1 is SGHRS and CDR2 YFSETQ.

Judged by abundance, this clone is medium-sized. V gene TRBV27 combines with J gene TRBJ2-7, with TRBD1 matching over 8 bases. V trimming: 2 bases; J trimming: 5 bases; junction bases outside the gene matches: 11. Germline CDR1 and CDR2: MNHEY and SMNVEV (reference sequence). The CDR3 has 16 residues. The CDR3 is CASSLVLGTGVHEQYF. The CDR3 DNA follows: TGTGCCAGCAGTTTAGTATTGGGGACAGGAGTTCACGAGCAGTACTTC.

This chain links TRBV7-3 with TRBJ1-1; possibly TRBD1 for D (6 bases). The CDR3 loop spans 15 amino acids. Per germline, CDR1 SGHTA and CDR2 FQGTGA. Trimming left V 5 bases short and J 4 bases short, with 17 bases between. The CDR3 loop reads CASSQNLGQSTEAFF. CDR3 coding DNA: TGTGCCAGCAGCCAAAACCTTGGACAGAGCACTGAAGCTTTCTTT.

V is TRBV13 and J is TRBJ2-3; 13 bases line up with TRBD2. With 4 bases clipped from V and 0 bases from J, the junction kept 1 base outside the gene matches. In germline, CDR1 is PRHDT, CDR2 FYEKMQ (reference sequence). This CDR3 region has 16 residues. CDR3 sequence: CASSSGLAGSTDTQYF. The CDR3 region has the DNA TGTGCCAGCAGCTCGGGACTAGCGGGAAGCACAGATACGCAGTATTTT.

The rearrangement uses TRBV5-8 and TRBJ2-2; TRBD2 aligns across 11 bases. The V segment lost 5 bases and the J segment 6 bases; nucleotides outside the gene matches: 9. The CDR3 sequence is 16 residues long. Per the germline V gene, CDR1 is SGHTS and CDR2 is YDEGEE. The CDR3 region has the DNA TGTGCCAGCAGGTGGTTCGGACTAGCGGGTTCCGGGGAGCTGTTTTTT. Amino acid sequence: CASRWFGLAGSGELFF.

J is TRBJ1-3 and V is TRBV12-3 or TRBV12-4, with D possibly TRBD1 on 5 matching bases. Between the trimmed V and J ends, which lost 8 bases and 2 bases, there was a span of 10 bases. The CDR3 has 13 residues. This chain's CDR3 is CASQPGAGNTIYF. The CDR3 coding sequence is TGTGCCAGCCAGCCGGGGGCTGGAAACACCATATATTTT.